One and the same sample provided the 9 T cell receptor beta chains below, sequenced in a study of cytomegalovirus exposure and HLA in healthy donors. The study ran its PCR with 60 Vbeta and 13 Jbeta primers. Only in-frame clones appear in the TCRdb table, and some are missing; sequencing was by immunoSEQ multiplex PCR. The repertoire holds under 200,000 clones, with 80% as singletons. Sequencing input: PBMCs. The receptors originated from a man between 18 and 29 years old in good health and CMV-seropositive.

Written as DNA, the CDR3 is TGTGCCAGCAGCTGGGGGACAGACTACGAGCAGTACTTC. This gives the protein CASSWGTDYEQYF. The chain is built from TRBV7-9 and TRBJ2-7; 7 nucleotides agree with TRBD1. The length of the CDR3 is 13 residues. The V segment lost 4 bases and the J segment 3 bases; nucleotides outside the gene matches: 3. Germline V gives CDR1 SEHNR, CDR2 FQNEAQ (reference sequence).

CDR3 DNA sequence: TGTGCCAGCTCACGGGAAGGAGGAATCTCCTACAATGAGCAGTTCTTC. It encodes CASSREGGISYNEQFF. This chain connects TRBV18 to TRBJ2-1; a weak D match, TRBD2 (5 bases). The CDR3 totals 16 residues. Trimming pared 4 bases from V and 0 bases from J, leaving 13 bases between. Germline lookup yields CDR1 KGHSH and CDR2 LQKENI. The full variable domain, in which reference TRBV18 and TRBJ2-1 provide the parts outside the CDR3, is NAGVMQNPRHLVRRRGQEARLRCSPMKGHSHVYWYRQLPEEGLKFMVYLQKENIIDESGMPKERFSAEFPKEGPSILRIQQVVRGDSAAYFCASSREGGISYNEQFFGPGTRLTVL.

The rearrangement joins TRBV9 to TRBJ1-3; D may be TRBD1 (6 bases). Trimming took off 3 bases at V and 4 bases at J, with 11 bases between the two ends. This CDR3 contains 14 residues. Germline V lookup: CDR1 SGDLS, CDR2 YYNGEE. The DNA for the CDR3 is TGTGCCAGCAGCGAACAGGGAATAGGAAACACCATATATTTT. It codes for CASSEQGIGNTIYF.

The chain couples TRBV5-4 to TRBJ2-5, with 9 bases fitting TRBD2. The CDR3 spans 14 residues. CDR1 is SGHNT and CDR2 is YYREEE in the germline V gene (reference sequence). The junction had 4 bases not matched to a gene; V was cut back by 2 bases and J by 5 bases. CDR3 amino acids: CASSFKRGDETQYF. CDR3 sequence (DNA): TGTGCCAGCAGCTTCAAGCGGGGGGATGAGACCCAGTACTTC. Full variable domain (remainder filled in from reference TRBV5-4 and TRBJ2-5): ETGVTQSPTHLIKTRGQQVTLRCSSQSGHNTVSWYQQALGQGPQFIFQYYREEENGRGNFPPRFSGLQFPNYSSELNVNALELDDSALYLCASSFKRGDETQYFGPGTRLLVL.

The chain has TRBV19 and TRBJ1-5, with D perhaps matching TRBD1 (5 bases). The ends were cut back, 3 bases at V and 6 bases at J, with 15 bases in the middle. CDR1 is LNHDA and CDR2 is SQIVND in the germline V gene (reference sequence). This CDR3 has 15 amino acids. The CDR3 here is CASSIRLGAGQPQHF. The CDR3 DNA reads TGTGCCAGTAGTATTCGGTTAGGGGCAGGTCAGCCCCAGCATTTT. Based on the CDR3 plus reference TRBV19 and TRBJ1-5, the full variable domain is DGGITQSPKYLFRKEGQNVTLSCEQNLNHDAMYWYRQDPGQGLRLIYYSQIVNDFQKGDIAEGYSVSREKKESFPLTVTSAQKNPTAFYLCASSIRLGAGQPQHFGDGTRLSIL.

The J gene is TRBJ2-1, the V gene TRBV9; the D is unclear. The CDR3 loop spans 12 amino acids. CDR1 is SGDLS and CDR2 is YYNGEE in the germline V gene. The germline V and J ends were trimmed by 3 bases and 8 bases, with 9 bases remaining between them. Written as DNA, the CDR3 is TGTGCCAGCAGCGCAAATTCGGATGAGCAGTTCTTC. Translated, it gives CASSANSDEQFF.

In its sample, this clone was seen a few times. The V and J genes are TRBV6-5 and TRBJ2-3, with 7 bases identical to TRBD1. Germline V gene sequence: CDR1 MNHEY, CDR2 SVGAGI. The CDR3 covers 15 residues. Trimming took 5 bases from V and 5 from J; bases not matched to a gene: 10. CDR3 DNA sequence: TGTGCCAGCAGTCCGACAGGGAAGGGATTAGATACGCAGTATTTT. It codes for CASSPTGKGLDTQYF.

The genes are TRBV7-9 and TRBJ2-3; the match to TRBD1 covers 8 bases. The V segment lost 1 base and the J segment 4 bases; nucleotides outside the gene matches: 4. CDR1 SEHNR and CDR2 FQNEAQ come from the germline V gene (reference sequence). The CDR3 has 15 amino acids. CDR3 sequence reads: CASSLVTGVADTQYF. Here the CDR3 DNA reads TGTGCCAGCAGCTTAGTGACAGGGGTAGCAGATACGCAGTATTTT.

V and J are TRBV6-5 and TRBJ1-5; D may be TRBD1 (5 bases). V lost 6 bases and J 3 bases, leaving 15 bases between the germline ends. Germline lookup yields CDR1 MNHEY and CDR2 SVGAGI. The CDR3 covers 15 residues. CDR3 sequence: CASSPQATINQPQHF. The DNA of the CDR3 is TGTGCCAGCAGCCCACAGGCAACTATCAATCAGCCCCAGCATTTT.